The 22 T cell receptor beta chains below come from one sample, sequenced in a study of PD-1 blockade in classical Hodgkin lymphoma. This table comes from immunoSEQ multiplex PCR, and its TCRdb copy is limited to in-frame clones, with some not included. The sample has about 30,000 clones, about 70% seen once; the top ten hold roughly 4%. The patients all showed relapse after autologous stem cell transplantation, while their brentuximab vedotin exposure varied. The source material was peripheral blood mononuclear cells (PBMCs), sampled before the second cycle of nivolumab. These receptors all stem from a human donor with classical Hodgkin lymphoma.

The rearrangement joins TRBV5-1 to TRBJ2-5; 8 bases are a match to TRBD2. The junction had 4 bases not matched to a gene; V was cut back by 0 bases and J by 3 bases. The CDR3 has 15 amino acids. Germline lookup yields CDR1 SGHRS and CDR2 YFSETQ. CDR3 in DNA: TGCGCCAGCAGCTTGGCGGGAGGGCCTAAAGAGACCCAGTACTTC. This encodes CASSLAGGPKETQYF.

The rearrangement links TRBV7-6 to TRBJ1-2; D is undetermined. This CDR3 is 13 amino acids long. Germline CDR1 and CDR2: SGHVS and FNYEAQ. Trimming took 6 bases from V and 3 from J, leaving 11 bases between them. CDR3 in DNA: TGTGCCAGCAGTCGAGGTCAAGACTATGGCTACACCTTC. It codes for CASSRGQDYGYTF.

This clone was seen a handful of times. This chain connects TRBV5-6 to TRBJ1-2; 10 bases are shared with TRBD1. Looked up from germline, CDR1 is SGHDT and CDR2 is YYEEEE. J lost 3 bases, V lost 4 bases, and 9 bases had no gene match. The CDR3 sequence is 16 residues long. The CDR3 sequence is CASSIRQGAGDYGYTF. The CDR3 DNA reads TGTGCCAGCAGCATACGACAGGGGGCGGGGGACTATGGCTACACCTTC.

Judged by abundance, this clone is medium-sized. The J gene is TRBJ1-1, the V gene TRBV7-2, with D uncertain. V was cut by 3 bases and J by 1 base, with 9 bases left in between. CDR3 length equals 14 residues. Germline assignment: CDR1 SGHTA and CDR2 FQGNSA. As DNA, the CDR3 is TGTGCCAGCAGCTTCGCAGCATCGAACACTGAAGCTTTCTTT. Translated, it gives CASSFAASNTEAFF.

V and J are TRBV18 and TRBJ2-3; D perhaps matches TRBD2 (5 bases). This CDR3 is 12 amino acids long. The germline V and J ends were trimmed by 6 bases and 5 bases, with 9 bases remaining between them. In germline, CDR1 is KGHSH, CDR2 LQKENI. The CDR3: CASSFGVDTQYF. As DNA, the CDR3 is TGTGCCAGCTCCTTCGGGGTAGATACGCAGTATTTT.

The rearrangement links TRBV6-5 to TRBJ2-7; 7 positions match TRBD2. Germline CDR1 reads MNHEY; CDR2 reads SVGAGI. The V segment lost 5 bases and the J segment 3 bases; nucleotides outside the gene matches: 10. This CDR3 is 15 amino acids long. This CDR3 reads CASSPAGTTFYEQYF. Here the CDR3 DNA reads TGTGCCAGCAGTCCCGCAGGGACTACATTCTACGAGCAGTACTTC.

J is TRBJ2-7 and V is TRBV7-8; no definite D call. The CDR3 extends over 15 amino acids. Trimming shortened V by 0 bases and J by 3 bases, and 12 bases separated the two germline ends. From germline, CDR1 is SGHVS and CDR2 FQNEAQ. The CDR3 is CASSLAWQTHYEQYF. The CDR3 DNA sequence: TGTGCCAGCAGCTTAGCGTGGCAGACGCACTACGAGCAGTACTTC.

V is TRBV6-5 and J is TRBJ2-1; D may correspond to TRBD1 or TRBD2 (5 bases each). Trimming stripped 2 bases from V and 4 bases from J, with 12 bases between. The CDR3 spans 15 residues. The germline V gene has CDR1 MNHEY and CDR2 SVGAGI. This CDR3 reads CASSYDWDAYNEQFF. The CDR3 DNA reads TGTGCCAGCAGTTACGACTGGGACGCATACAATGAGCAGTTCTTC.

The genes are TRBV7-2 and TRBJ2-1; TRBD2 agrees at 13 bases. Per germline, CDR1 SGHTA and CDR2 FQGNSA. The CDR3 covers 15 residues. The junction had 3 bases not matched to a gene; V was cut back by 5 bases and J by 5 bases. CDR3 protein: CASSRGLAGDNEQFF. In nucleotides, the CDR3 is TGTGCCAGCAGCCGTGGACTAGCGGGAGACAATGAGCAGTTCTTC.

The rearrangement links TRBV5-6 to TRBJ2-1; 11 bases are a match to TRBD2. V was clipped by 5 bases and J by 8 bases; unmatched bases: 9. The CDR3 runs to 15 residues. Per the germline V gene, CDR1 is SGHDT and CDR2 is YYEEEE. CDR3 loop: CASRLLAGVRDEQFF. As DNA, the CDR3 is TGTGCCAGCAGGCTACTAGCGGGAGTTAGGGATGAGCAGTTCTTC.

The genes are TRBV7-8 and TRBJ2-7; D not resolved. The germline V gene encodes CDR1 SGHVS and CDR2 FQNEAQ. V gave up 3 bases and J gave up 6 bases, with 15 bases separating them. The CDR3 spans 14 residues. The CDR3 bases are TGTGCCAGCAGCTTGGCCAGTACCCTAGGCGAGCAGTACTTC. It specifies CASSLASTLGEQYF.

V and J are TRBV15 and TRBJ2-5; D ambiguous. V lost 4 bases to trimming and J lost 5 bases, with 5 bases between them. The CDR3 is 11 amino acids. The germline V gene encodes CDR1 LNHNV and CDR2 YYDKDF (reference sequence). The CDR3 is CATSIGETQYF. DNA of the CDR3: TGTGCCACCAGCATCGGGGAGACCCAGTACTTC.

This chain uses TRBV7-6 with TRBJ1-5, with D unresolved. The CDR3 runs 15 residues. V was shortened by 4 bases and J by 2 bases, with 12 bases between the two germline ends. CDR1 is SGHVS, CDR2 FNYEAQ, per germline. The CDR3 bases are TGTGCCAGCAGCTCCTCGACAACAGGCAATCAGCCCCAGCATTTT. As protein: CASSSSTTGNQPQHF.

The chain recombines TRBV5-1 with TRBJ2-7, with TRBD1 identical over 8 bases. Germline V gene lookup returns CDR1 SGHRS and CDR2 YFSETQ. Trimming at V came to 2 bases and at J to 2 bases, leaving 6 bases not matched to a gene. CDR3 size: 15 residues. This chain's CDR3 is CASSLRTGLTYEQYF. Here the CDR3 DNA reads TGCGCCAGCAGCTTAAGGACAGGGCTCACCTACGAGCAGTACTTC.

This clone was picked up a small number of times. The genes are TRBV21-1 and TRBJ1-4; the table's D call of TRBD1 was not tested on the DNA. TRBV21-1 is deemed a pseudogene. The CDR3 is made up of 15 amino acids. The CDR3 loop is CASSAEDRGQNKLFF. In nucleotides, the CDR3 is TGTGCCAGCAGCGCGGAGGACAGGGGGCAGAATAAACTGTTTTTT.

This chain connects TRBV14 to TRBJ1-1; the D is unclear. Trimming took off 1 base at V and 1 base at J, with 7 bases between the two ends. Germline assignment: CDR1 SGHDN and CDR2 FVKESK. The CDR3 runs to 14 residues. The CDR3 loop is CASSQAGQNTEAFF. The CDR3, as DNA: TGTGCCAGCAGCCAAGCTGGTCAGAACACTGAAGCTTTCTTT.

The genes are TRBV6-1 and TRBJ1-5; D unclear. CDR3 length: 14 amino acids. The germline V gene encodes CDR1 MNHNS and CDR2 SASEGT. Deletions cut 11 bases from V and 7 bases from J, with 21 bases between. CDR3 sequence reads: CAPGKQGPEQPQHF. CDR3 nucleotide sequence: TGTGCCCCGGGAAAACAAGGCCCGGAGCAGCCCCAGCATTTT.

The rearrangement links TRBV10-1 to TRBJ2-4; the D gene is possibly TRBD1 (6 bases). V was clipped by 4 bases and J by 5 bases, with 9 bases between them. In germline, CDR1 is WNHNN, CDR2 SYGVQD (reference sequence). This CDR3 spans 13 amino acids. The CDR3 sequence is CASSVTGQNIQYF. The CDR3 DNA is TGCGCCAGCAGTGTAACAGGGCAAAACATTCAGTACTTC.

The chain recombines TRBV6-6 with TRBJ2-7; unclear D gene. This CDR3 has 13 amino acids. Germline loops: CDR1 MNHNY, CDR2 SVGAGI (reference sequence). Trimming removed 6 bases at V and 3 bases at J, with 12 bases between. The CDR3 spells CASRGQLGYEQYF. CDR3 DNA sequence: TGTGCCAGCAGAGGTCAGTTGGGCTACGAGCAGTACTTC.

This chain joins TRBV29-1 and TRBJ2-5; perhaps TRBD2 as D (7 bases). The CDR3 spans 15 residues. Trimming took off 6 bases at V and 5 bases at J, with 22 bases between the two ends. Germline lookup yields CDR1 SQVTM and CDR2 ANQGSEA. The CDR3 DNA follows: TGCAGCGTGGAATCGGGCGGGGGCTGGGGGGAGACCCAGTACTTC. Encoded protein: CSVESGGGWGETQYF.

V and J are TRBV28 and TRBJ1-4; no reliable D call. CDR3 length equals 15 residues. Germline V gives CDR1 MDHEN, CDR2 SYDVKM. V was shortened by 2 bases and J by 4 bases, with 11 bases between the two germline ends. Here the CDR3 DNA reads TGTGCCAGCAGTTTAAACTGGGAACTTAATGAAAAACTGTTTTTT. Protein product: CASSLNWELNEKLFF.

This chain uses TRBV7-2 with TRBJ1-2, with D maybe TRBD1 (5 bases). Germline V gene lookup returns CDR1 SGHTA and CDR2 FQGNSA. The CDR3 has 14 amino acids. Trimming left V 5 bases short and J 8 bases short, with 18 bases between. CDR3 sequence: CASSLGTGREGYTF. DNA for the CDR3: TGTGCCAGCAGCCTCGGGACTGGCAGGGAAGGCTACACCTTC.